This T cell receptor (beta chain) comes out of a study of CD8 T cells in ankylosing spondylitis. Comments on this clonotype: The target antigen is unknown.

The study's findings and limits: Seven to nine highly homologous variants formed a TCR beta motif that appeared characteristic of ankylosing spondylitis blood. Within peripheral blood, clones linked to disease were CD8+ and relatively rare. Existing reports had already noted some motif variants in reactive arthritis synovial fluid and blood.

By quantitative 5'-RACE with molecular barcodes, the TCR beta libraries were made. TCRdb processed the 5' RACE reads anew with MiXCR; each CDR3 protein has one entry. The table lists some 840,000 distinct CDR3 sequences, roughly 12% of them singletons, with 0.51% in the top ten. Germline assignment: CDR1 SGHDT and CDR2 YYEEEE. This CDR3 comprises 16 residues. The V end lost 3 bases, the J end lost 4 bases, and 19 bases lay between the germline ends. J is TRBJ1-2 and V is TRBV5-6; perhaps TRBD1 as D (5 bases). This sequence originates from a male donor with ankylosing spondylitis. Sequencing input: blood, either unsorted or a sorted T cell fraction (not recorded which). CDR3 DNA sequence: TGTGCCAGCAGCTCCCCCGGTAGACAGCGGACCTATGGCTACACCTTC. Translated, it gives CASSSPGRQRTYGYTF. The full variable domain, in which reference TRBV5-6 and TRBJ1-2 provide the parts outside the CDR3, is DAGVTQSPTHLIKTRGQQVTLRCSPKSGHDTVSWYQQALGQGPQFIFQYYEEEERQRGNFPDRFSGHQFPNYSSELNVNALLLGDSALYLCASSSPGRQRTYGYTFGSGTRLTVV.